This TCR beta chain originates from a study of T cell responses to AZD1222 COVID-19 vaccine. In its sample, this clone was seen a few times. TCRdb's copy holds only in-frame clones and misses some; the assay was immunoSEQ multiplex PCR. In the table there are about 110,000 clones, around 82% of which are singletons. Germline V gives CDR1 MGHRA, CDR2 YSYEKL. Trimming shortened V by 2 bases and J by 4 bases, and 21 bases separated the two germline ends. The CDR3 length is 18 residues. Sequenced material: peripheral blood, taken on day 0 of AZD1222 vaccination. The V gene is TRBV4-1, the J gene TRBJ1-3; a possible D gene is TRBD1 (5 bases). This sequence was found in an adult in good health. CDR3: CASSQWALAGSRGNTIYF. The CDR3 DNA reads TGCGCCAGCAGCCAATGGGCCTTAGCAGGGTCGCGGGGAAACACCATATATTTT.